Following are 7 T cell receptor beta chains from one sample sequenced in a study of cytomegalovirus exposure and HLA in healthy donors. 13 Jbeta primers and 60 Vbeta primers were used for the PCR. Generated by immunoSEQ multiplex PCR, the TCRdb table keeps only in-frame clones and is missing some. Of 150,000 to 200,000 clones in the sample, approximately 76% were seen once. What was sequenced was PBMCs. All receptors derive from a female donor in good health and CMV-seronegative.

This chain uses TRBV27 with TRBJ2-7; 8 bases match TRBD1. CDR1 and CDR2 (germline): MNHEY, SMNVEV (reference sequence). The CDR3 length is 17 residues. Germline trimming cut 5 bases from V and 3 bases from J; bases unmatched to any gene: 15. CDR3 region: CASSERTGTAPYYEQYF. The DNA of the CDR3 is TGTGCCAGCAGTGAAAGGACAGGGACTGCCCCCTACTACGAGCAGTACTTC.

The rearrangement joins TRBV7-3 to TRBJ2-1, with 7 bases that match TRBD2. This CDR3 has 14 amino acids. CDR1 SGHTA and CDR2 FQGTGA come from the germline V gene. V lost 2 bases, J lost 5 bases, and 3 bases stayed unmatched. The CDR3 DNA reads TGTGCCAGCAGCTTAGGAGGGAGGGACAATGAGCAGTTCTTC. This gives the protein CASSLGGRDNEQFF.

CDR3 in DNA: TGTGCCAGCAGCCAGACAGGGGTCGGCTACACCTTC. Its protein product is CASSQTGVGYTF. The V call is TRBV2, the J call TRBJ1-2; 8 nucleotides match TRBD1. In germline, CDR1 is SNHLY, CDR2 FYNNEI. The V and J ends lost 6 bases and 8 bases, in that order; junction bases with no gene match: 5. The CDR3 has 12 amino acids. The full variable domain, its missing parts supplied by reference TRBV2 and TRBJ1-2, is EPEVTQTPSHQVTQMGQEVILRCVPISNHLYFYWYRQILGQKVEFLVSFYNNEISEKSEIFDDQFSVERPDGSNFTLKIRSTKLEDSAMYFCASSQTGVGYTFGSGTRLTVV.

The chain has TRBV30 and TRBJ2-3; D gene ambiguous. The CDR3 runs to 13 residues. Germline V gene data show CDR1 as GTSNPN and CDR2 as SVGIG (reference sequence). Trimming took off 0 bases at V and 3 bases at J, with 7 bases between the two ends. The chain's CDR3 is CAWSVTSTDTQYF. CDR3 DNA: TGTGCCTGGAGTGTAACTTCAACAGATACGCAGTATTTT.

This clone has just one count. The rearrangement joins TRBV6-4 to TRBJ1-5; D perhaps matches TRBD1 (5 bases). CDR3 length equals 13 residues. The V end lost 6 bases, the J end lost 3 bases, and 9 bases lay between the germline ends. The germline V gene has CDR1 MRHNA and CDR2 SNTAGT. CDR3 in DNA: TGTGCCAGCAGCCCGGACATCAATCAGCCCCAGCATTTT. It encodes CASSPDINQPQHF.

The CDR3 here is CAIREEGTAGETQYF. The CDR3 bases are TGTGCCATCAGGGAGGAGGGGACAGCTGGGGAGACCCAGTACTTC. The chain joins TRBV10-3 to TRBJ2-5; TRBD1 might be the D (7 bases). Deletions cut 6 bases from V and 5 bases from J, with 19 bases between. The germline CDR1 and CDR2 sequences are ENHRY and SYGVKD. The CDR3 consists of 15 residues.

This clone was recorded once. The chain uses TRBV6-5 and TRBJ1-5; D not resolved. This CDR3 region has 13 residues. Germline lookup yields CDR1 MNHEY and CDR2 SVGAGI. Trimming pared 6 bases from V and 9 bases from J, leaving 15 bases between. The CDR3 spells CASSLILTGPQHF. The CDR3 coding sequence is TGTGCCAGCAGCTTGATCCTGACTGGGCCCCAGCATTTT.